The sample holds a few counts of the clone carrying this T cell receptor (beta chain). Its antigen is unidentified. A multiplex PCR was run with 60 Vbeta primers and 13 Jbeta primers. The protocol was immunoSEQ multiplex PCR, while the TCRdb copy is restricted to in-frame clones and leaves out a portion. The sample consists of about 110,000 clones, about 70% of them appearing once. Germline CDR1 GTSNPN, CDR2 SVGIG (reference sequence). The CDR3 has 11 amino acids. V was cut by 3 bases and J by 3 bases, with 5 bases left in between. The sample belongs to a study of cytomegalovirus exposure and HLA in healthy donors. Overall study findings and caveats: A later analysis found most CMV-associated TCR beta chains apparently HLA-restricted.

The V and J genes are TRBV30 and TRBJ2-5; D is undetermined. The sequencing sample was made of PBMCs. The TCR comes from a female donor in good health and CMV-seronegative. For the CDR3, the DNA is TGTGCCTGGAGAAGCGAAGAGACCCAGTACTTC. It is translated as CAWRSEETQYF.